This paragraph reports one T cell receptor beta chain. Its specificity is not known. The junction shows a germline mismatch at one end, possibly a read error. The record originates from a study of beta chain features in type 1 diabetes. Broader study findings: Naive, central memory and Treg TCRB repertoires seemed to resemble each other more closely in patients than they did in healthy donors.

The CDR3 runs to 13 residues. CDR1 is SGHAT and CDR2 is FQNNGV in the germline V gene. Sequencing targeted expressed TCRB transcripts, as all isolated RNA had been reverse transcribed. Repertoires were generated with immunoSEQ multiplex PCR, while TCRdb's copy carries only in-frame clones and drops some. This table has 250,000 to 300,000 clones, around 7.8% appearing once. Researchers reported sorting CD4+ naive, central memory, regulatory and stem cell-like memory cells via CD45RO/CCR7/CD25/CD127/CD95/CD27. Sequencing used central memory CD4+ T cells from blood. The receptor was derived from a woman aged 18-30 years in good health. The gene calls are TRBV11-2 and TRBJ2-7; maybe TRBD2 (6 bases). The CDR3 here is CASTLQRGREQYF. In DNA, the CDR3 is TGTGCCAGCACCTTACAACGGGGGAGGGAGCAGTACTTC.